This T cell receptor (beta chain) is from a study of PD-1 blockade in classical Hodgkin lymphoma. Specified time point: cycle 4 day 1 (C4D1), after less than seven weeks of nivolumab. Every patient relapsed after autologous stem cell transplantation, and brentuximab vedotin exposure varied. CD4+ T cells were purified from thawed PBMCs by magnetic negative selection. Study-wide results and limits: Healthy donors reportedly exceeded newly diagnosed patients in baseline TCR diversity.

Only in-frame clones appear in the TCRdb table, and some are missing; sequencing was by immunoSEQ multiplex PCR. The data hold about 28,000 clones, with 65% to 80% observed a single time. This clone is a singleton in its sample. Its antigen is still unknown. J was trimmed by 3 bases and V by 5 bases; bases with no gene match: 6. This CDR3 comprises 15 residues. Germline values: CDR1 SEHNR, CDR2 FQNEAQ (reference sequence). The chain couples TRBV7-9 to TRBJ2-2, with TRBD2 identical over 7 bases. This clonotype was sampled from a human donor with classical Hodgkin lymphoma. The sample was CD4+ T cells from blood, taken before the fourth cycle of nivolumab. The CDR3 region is CASSILAADTGELFF. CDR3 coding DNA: TGTGCCAGCAGCATCCTAGCGGCAGACACCGGGGAGCTGTTTTTT.